The present entry profiles one TCR beta chain with its context. Its antigen has not been determined. No base quality values were provided; no much bigger clone lies one nucleotide off. Including cysteine and phenylalanine, the CDR3 has 14 amino acids. The read is trimmed to its CDR3 DNA, 42 bases read in frame from base 1. Trimming takes 8 bases off V and 1 base off J; junction bases not matched to a gene: 5. CDR1 SGHNT and CDR2 YENEEA were looked up in the germline V gene. This entry is derived from a study of Graves' ophthalmopathy and Graves' hyperthyroidism (dated by TCRdb to 2017 to 2018). Regarding the complete study: Peripheral blood was collected at initial diagnosis, before any treatment. In total, around 140 blood samples were TCR-sequenced: around 42 ophthalmopathy, around 75 hyperthyroidism and approximately 17 hyperthyroidism-to-ophthalmopathy patients. The study used TCR beta repertoire signatures to distinguish Graves' ophthalmopathy from Graves' hyperthyroidism and to predict progression to ophthalmopathy. After sampling, hyperthyroidism patients received methimazole starting at 30 mg daily, and ophthalmopathy patients received high-dose intravenous methylprednisolone. To explore V-J signatures distinguishing ophthalmopathy from hyperthyroidism, a discovery set of 100 patients (more than 40 ophthalmopathy, roughly 55 stable hyperthyroidism) was enrolled. In roughly 6 hyperthyroidism patients, the T-cell repertoire of thyroid tissue was compared with the T-cell repertoire of blood. An independent validation cohort was composed of 18 to 20 hyperthyroidism patients and 15 to 17 patients who later progressed from hyperthyroidism to ophthalmopathy. General conclusions and limits of the study: Among expanded thyroid clonotypes with frequency above 0.001, most also showed up in blood, which suggests that blood repertoires may reflect the thyroid immune response. In cross-validation, the 13-signature model distinguished ophthalmopathy from stable hyperthyroidism with about 88% sensitivity and around 81% specificity, and in the test set the corresponding values were roughly 80% and 76%. Sample size was not statistically predetermined, and group allocation was not concealed from the investigators. In validation, the model predicted ophthalmopathy progression with 70.59% sensitivity and around 72% specificity; roughly eleven predicted patients were CT-confirmed with GO in a median of 6.5 months.

The ophthalmopathy patients had moderately to severely active disease, with a Clinical Activity Score of 3 or higher, a NOSPECS grade of 4 or higher, and a disease duration of less than 3 months. Patients with other autoimmune diseases, uncontrolled infections, pregnancy or lactation were excluded from the study. Diagnosis was based on clinical symptoms, serum thyroxine, TRAb, thyroid ultrasound and orbital computed tomography. Ficoll-Paque density gradient centrifugation was used to isolate PBMCs from 9.5 to 10 ml of fresh peripheral blood. Total RNA was extracted using Trizol reagent, and RNA quality was checked on an Agilent 2100 Bioanalyzer. TCR beta CDR3 regions were amplified from RNA transcripts for repertoire sequencing. The first round was an RT-PCR using HTBI primers with the Qiagen OneStep RT-PCR kit, and this first round was followed by a second-round multiplex PCR, then size selection and purification. Libraries were sequenced paired-end with 100 bp reads on an Illumina HiSeq2000. The source study handled its data this way. SOAPnuke was used for read processing, and reads with adapters, uncalled bases, a mean Phred below 15, or no exact constant-primer or identifier match were discarded. High-quality paired reads were merged with COPE v1.2.5. Each unique nucleotide sequence was defined as a clonotype, and clonotypes were aligned to IMGT TRB V, D and J references with MiTCR v1.1. The analysis was limited to V-J combinations with a frequency above 0.0001, which together covered 99.2% of repertoires. For each V-J combination, a TCR clonal expansion and chaos score was defined as F50 clonal expansion divided by the chaos observed in the TCRdist matrix. Welch's t-statistics and random forest were used to reduce features to 13 V-J combinations, which were fed into a naive Bayes classifier. The similarity between thyroid and blood repertoires was quantified using the Morisita-Horn index. In TCRdb, the public reads were trimmed at Q25 with fastp and aligned with MiXCR, with productive beta chains retained. Records with the same CDR3 protein are collapsed into one entry carrying the most frequent genes and DNA. The V and J calls reflect TCRdb's pipeline rather than the authors' work. The sample yields 40,000 to 45,000 distinct CDR3 sequences; 45% to 60% were counted once. The ten largest clones capture 15% to 20% of the sample.

Sequenced: peripheral blood. This receptor was identified in an adult man with Graves' ophthalmopathy. The rearrangement joined TRBV11-3 to TRBJ2-3, with 8 bases in between that match TRBD1. The nucleotide sequence reads TGTGCCAGCGGCACGACAGGGGGCACAGATACGCAGTATTTT. Its coded protein is CASGTTGGTDTQYF.